This TCR beta chain stems from a study of long-term antiretroviral therapy in people with HIV. Sequencing used immunoSEQ v3.0 at survey level. Sequenced by immunoSEQ multiplex PCR; TCRdb stores in-frame clones only, minus some. The data hold approximately 21,000 clones, with more than 65% observed a single time. The receptor's source is a man aged 50-60 years with HIV. Sequenced here: unsorted PBMCs, sampled 0.3 years after starting antiretroviral therapy.

Written as DNA, the CDR3 is TGTGCCAGCAGTGAATTGAGCAATCAGCCCCAGCATTTT. This gives the protein CASSELSNQPQHF. The J gene is TRBJ1-5, the V gene TRBV2, with D uncertain. CDR3 length equals 13 residues. Germline CDR1 and CDR2: SNHLY and FYNNEI. Deletions cut 2 bases from V and 1 base from J, with 3 bases between.